This entry concerns a single T cell receptor (beta chain). There are many counts of this clonotype. The antigen it recognizes is unknown. Base qualities are not provided; no much larger clone lies one nucleotide away. The sample is drawn from a study of neurological immune-mediated disorders (dated by TCRdb to between 2018 and 2021). In terms of the full investigation: Among the roughly 34 multiple sclerosis patients, relapsing-remitting MS accounted for approximately 30 and secondary progressive MS accounted for 3. Peripheral blood TCR-beta repertoires from patients with HTLV-I-associated myelopathy (HAM/TSP), patients with multiple sclerosis, and healthy controls were compared in the study using UMI-based sequencing. Longitudinal samples, technical triplicates and paired sorted CD4+ and CD8+ T-cell subsets, alongside PBMC samples, were included among the roughly 96 TCR-beta libraries. The cohort comprised roughly 65 subjects: approximately 15 HAM/TSP patients, 35 or so multiple sclerosis patients and 20 healthy controls. The investigation overall reported the following: Phylogenetic analysis grouped repertoires from 18 of 34 MS patients into a cluster of related CDR3 sequences, suggesting a possible repertoire-level signature. Expanded clones from different subjects shared no identical CDR3 amino acid sequences, which suggests that TCR-beta repertoires were private in all groups. The MS cluster showed no association with clinical or MRI features, and the authors stated that larger cohorts are needed. TCR clonal expansion was highest in HAM/TSP patients and lowest in MS patients, with MS patients falling below even healthy controls.

For the sorted-subset TCR libraries, the starting material was around 1 million sorted CD4+ or CD8+ T cells. The multiple sclerosis patients were enrolled in a US clinical protocol that used magnetic resonance imaging to evaluate disease progression. Peripheral blood was subjected to Ficoll-Hypaque density gradient centrifugation to isolate PBMCs, which were then cryopreserved in liquid nitrogen. Paired sorted CD4+ and CD8+ subsets came from healthy controls, HAM/TSP patients and MS patients. According to the germline V gene, CDR1 reads SQVTM and CDR2 reads ANQGSEA. V is cut back by 6 bases and J by 1 base, with 5 bases in the junction unmatched. The CDR3 runs 14 amino acids, cysteine and phenylalanine included. The kept DNA is CDR3 alone, 42 bases in frame from the first base. cDNA synthesis used template-switch 5'RACE with a primer carrying a 10-nucleotide random unique molecular identifier tagging each TCR transcript. Every sequencing run covered 15-18 subjects and yielded more than 180 million TCR-beta sequences. Total RNA was extracted with the RNeasy kit. TCR-beta VDJ regions were amplified with primers for the TCR constant region and the 5'RACE anchor, using the KAPA Real-time Library Amplification kit. Sample indexes and Illumina adaptors were added in a first PCR, and a second PCR then increased library yield. After Ampure bead purification, the TCR product of roughly 650 bp was size-selected on a 2% E-gel SizeSelection system. Before pooling, library quality was checked on a Bioanalyzer, concentration was measured with Qubit, and libraries were quantified with the Kapa Library Quantification kit. Libraries were sequenced paired-end 2 x 150 bp on an Illumina HiSeq 2500. To increase sequence diversity, roughly 24-32% phiX was spiked into each library pool. The study's processing was this. Quality-filtered reads were processed with the UMI-based MiGEC pipeline, which removed over 75% of raw TCR sequences during error correction. VDJ genes were aligned to IMGT germline references, and each clonotype was defined by a unique CDR3 amino acid sequence together with V-J genes. Clonal expansion, Shannon diversity and CDR3 relatedness (CalcPairwiseDistances, ClusterSamples) were evaluated with VDJtools, and phylogenetic trees were built with CLCbio workbench. Using coefficient-of-variation modelling across technical triplicates, the study counted a clone as expanded if it had at least 8 unique UMIs. TCRdb reanalyzed the raw reads on its own, using fastp at Q25 for trimming and MiXCR for clone calling, and kept in-frame beta chains. Identical CDR3 proteins give one entry, which carries the most common genes and DNA. These V and J calls rely on TCRdb rather than the paper's analysis. The sample table contains around 52,000 distinct CDR3 sequences; only one count was recorded for around 5.3% of them. Over 1.2% of the sample rests with the top ten.

The sequenced sample consisted of CD4+ T cells from blood. This chain joins TRBV29-1 to TRBJ2-5; TRBD2 lines up with 10 middle nucleotides. This receptor was taken from a woman aged 18-29 years with multiple sclerosis. The DNA sequence is as follows: TGCAGCGTCGCCAGGACTAGCGGCCAAGAGACCCAGTACTTC. The resulting protein is CSVARTSGQETQYF.